The present T cell receptor beta chain was sequenced within a study of CXCR3-negative and CXCR3-positive naive CD8 T cells. The naive CD8+ gate required CD45RO-CCR7+CD27+CD95- phenotype. This CDR3 comprises 15 residues. From germline, CDR1 is DFQATT and CDR2 SNEGSKA (reference sequence). UMI-labeled 5' RACE yielded the TRB cDNA libraries. TCRdb reprocessed the 5' RACE reads and reports one entry per CDR3 protein, with no DNA. This sample's table has some 140,000 distinct CDR3 sequences. In regard to this clonotype: Its antigen is unknown.

General study results and limits: TRB CDR3s were more hydrophobic in CXCR3-positive than in CXCR3-negative naive cells.

The sequenced material came from naive CXCR3+ CD8+ T cells from blood. Subset described: CD45RO-CCR7+CD27+CD95- naive CD8+ T cells expressing CXCR3 (TNR3+). The chain carries TRBV20-1 and TRBJ2-5. This TCR derives from a human donor in good health. Some clones in this sample may be carry-over from other donors' samples. The CDR3 loop is CSARVYTTKQETQYF.